The rows below give T cell receptor beta chains drawn from one sample of a study of OX40 agonist ivuxolimab in advanced cancers. Using immunoSEQ multiplex PCR, the repertoire was profiled, and TCRdb retains in-frame clones only, with some absent. Of about 80,000 clones in the sample, 80% to 90% were seen once. The sequenced sample was CD4+ or CD8+ T cells sorted from blood, obtained in a trial of the OX40 agonist ivuxolimab. All receptors come from an adult with an advanced solid tumor such as melanoma, head and neck, liver or kidney cancer. Both conserved end residues are trimmed from each CDR3. Fields, in order: clone size, V gene, CDR3 protein. The size of a clone is reported for some rows only, either as once, few or many, or as a class for expanded clones.

size: -; V: TRBV28; CDR3: ASWDSPYEQY
size: -; V: TRBV11-3; CDR3: ASSLEGLPAEEQY
size: -; V: TRBV14; CDR3: ASSQTPGQGNTEAF
size: -; V: TRBV5-1; CDR3: ASSLARGYEQY
size: -; V: TRBV19; CDR3: ASGARRMGNQPQH
size: -; V: TRBV20-1; CDR3: SARGSDTQY
size: -; V: TRBV15; CDR3: ATSIGGGRSYNEQF
size: -; V: TRBV5-1; CDR3: ASSPGASYEQY
size: -; V: TRBV4-1; CDR3: ASSQEPLTGGGDQPQH
size: -; V: TRBV5-1; CDR3: ASSLAGVTEAF
size: -; V: TRBV28; CDR3: ASSLHQGANTEAF
size: -; V: TRBV9; CDR3: ASSVQGGGYEQY
size: once; V: TRBV28; CDR3: ASRRDRVAYEQY
size: once; V: TRBV28; CDR3: ASRGGQGFEQPQH
size: -; V: TRBV28; CDR3: ASSPPDRGYYGYT
size: -; V: TRBV2; CDR3: ASSGTGSYGYT
size: few; V: TRBV29-1; CDR3: SAFIWNTEAF
size: -; V: TRBV29-1; CDR3: SVEGAREETQY
size: -; V: TRBV11-2; CDR3: ASGPLGVSTGELF
size: -; V: TRBV10-3; CDR3: AISESEDRVD
size: -; V: TRBV9; CDR3: ASSAAGGLGETQY
size: -; V: TRBV7-2; CDR3: ASSLDPIYNEQF
size: -; V: TRBV10-3; CDR3: ASKDEGPQH
size: -; V: TRBV7-2; CDR3: ASSRDRYEQY
size: -; V: TRBV19; CDR3: ASGINYGYT
size: -; V: TRBV19; CDR3: ASKSDRGSGVNNQPQH